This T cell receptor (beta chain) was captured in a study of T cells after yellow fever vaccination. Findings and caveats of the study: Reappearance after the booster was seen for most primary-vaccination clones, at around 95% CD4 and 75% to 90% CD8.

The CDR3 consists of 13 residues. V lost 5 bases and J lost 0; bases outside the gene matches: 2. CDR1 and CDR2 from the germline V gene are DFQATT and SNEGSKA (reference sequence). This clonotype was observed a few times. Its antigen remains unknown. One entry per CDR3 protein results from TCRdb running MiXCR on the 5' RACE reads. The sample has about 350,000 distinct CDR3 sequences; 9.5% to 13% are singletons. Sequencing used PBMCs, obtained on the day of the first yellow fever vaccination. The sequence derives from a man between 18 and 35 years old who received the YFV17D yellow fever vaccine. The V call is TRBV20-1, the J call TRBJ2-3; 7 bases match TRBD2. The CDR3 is CSAREVSTDTQYF. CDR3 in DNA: TGCAGTGCTCGGGAGGTGAGCACAGATACGCAGTATTTT.